The text below deals with one TCR beta chain. Its antigen target is currently unknown. No much larger clonotype is one base removed from it; base qualities were not supplied. TCRbeta CDR3 regions were amplified from genomic DNA using the immunoSEQ Assay, a bias-controlled multiplex PCR. The study's own analysis went as follows. The number of nucleated cells in each sample was estimated by amplification of reference gene primers within the assay. To quantify the absolute abundance of each unique TCRbeta CDR3 rearrangement, sequence reads were collapsed and filtered. Productive Simpson clonality was computed per sample as the square root of Simpson's diversity index over productive rearrangements. As stored in TCRdb, this immuneACCESS dataset retains in-frame rearrangements with V and J assigned. A fraction of the clones does not appear; measured against another copy, unresolved V genes explain less than half of the discrepancy, and the remainder lacks a known reason. The DNA was the basis for D and trimming; V, J and clone size are from that table. The sample contains about 110,000 clones, under 90% of them found a single time. Roughly 13% of the sample belongs to the ten largest clones.

The collaborating institutions used their own protocols to collect whole blood in K2EDTA tubes. For TCRbeta analysis, collaborators shipped samples as frozen whole blood, isolated PBMCs, or DNA extracted from either of those sample types. From the germline V gene (reference sequence), CDR1 is LGHDT and CDR2 is YNNKEL. At the junction V is shortened by 4 bases and J by 7 bases; bases outside the gene matches: 6. Including the terminal cysteine and phenylalanine, the CDR3 comprises 14 residues. Only the CDR3 region is kept as DNA, spanning 42 bases read in frame from base 1. The data belong to a study of blood T cell repertoires in COVID-19 (TCRdb year 2020). At the level of the whole study: Samples covering the acute and convalescent phases of COVID-19 were provided by collaborators in the United States, Italy and Spain. The prospective study material was composed of cDNA or gDNA derived from T cells, B-cell-depleted T cells, or PBMCs. Deeply sampled blood TCRbeta repertoires from subjects exposed to, actively infected with, or recovered from COVID-19 were included in the dataset. A freely available public database, intended as a resource for researchers studying the immune response to SARS-CoV-2, is where the repertoires were released. Samples were obtained from the ongoing ImmuneRACE study (first 160 participants) and from 1,254 subjects provided by 6 global collaborators. The sample metadata nearly always contained a de-identified subject ID, COVID-19 status, age in years and sex. Where available, HLA class I and class II types were obtained from metadata supplied by the sample provider rather than from assay-based typing.

The study at large found these results: The quantity of clinical and demographic metadata differed by source and by participant and was supplied without curation.

Rearrangement joined TRBV3-1 (or the pseudogene TRBV3-2) to TRBJ2-1; the central 8 bases match TRBD1. The clonotype comes from a woman aged 60 to 75 with acute or convalescent COVID-19. The sequencing input was peripheral blood. The CDR3 protein sequence reads: CASSPGQGRNEQFF. The base sequence is TGTGCCAGCAGCCCAGGACAGGGCAGGAATGAGCAGTTCTTC.